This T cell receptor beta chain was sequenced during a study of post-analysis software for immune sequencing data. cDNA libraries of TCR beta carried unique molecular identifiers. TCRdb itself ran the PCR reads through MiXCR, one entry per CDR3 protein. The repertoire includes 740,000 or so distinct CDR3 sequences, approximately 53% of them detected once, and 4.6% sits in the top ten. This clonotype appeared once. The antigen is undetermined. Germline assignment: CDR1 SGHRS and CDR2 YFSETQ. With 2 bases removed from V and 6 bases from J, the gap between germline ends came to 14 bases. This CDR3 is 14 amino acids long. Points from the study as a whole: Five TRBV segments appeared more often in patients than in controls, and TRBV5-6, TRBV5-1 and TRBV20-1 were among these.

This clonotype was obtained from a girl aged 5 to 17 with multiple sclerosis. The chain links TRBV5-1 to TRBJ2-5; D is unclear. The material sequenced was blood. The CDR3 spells CASSFDLSQKTQYF. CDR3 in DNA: TGCGCCAGCAGCTTCGACCTCTCCCAGAAGACCCAGTACTTC.